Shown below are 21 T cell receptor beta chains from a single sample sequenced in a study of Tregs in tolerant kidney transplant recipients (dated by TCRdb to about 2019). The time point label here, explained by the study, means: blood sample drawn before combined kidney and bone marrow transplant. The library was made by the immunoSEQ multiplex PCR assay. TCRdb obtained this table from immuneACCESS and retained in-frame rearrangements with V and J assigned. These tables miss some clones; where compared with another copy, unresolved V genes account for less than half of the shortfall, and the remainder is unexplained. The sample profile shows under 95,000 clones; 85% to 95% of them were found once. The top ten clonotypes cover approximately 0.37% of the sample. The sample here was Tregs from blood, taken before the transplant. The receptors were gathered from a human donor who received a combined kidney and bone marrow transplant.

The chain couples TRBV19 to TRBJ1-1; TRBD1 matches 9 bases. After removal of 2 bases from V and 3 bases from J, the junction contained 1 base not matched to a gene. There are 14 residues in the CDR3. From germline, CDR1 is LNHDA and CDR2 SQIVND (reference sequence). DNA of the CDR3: TGTGCCAGTAGTATAAGGACAGGGGACACTGAAGCTTTCTTT. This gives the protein CASSIRTGDTEAFF.

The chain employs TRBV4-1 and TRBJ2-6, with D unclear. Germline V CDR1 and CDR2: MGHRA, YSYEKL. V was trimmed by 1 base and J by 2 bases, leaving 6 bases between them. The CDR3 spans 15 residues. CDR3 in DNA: TGCGCCAGCAGCCAAGTCCTCCCTGGGGCCAACGTCCTGACTTTC. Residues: CASSQVLPGANVLTF.

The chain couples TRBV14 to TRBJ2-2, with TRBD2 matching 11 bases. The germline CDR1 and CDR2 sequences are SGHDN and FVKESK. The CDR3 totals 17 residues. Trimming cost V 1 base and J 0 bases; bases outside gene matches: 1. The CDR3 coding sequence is TGTGCCAGCAGCCAAGTAGCGGGAGGGGCGAACACCGGGGAGCTGTTTTTT. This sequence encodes CASSQVAGGANTGELFF.

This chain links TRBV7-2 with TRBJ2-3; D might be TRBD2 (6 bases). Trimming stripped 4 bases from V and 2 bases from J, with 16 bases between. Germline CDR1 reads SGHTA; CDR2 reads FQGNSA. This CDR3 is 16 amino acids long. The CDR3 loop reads CASSSPFGSPTDTQYF. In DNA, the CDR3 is TGTGCCAGCAGCTCCCCCTTCGGGAGTCCCACAGATACGCAGTATTTT.

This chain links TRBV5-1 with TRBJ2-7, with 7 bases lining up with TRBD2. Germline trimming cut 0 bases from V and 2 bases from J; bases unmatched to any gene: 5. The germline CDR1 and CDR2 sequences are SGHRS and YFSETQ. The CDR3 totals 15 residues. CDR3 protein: CASSLEAGSPYEQYF. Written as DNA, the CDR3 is TGCGCCAGCAGCTTGGAAGCGGGATCCCCCTACGAGCAGTACTTC.

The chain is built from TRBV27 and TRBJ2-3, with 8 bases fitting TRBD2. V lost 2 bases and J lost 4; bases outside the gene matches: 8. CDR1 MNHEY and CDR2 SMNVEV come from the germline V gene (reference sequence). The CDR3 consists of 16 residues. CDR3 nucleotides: TGTGCCAGCAGTTTAATCAAGAGGACTAGCCCAGATACGCAGTATTTT. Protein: CASSLIKRTSPDTQYF.

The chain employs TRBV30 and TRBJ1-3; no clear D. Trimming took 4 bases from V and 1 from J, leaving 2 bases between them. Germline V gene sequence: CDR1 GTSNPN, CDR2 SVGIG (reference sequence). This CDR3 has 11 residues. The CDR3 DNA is TGTGCCTGGACTTCTGGAAACACCATATATTTT. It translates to CAWTSGNTIYF.

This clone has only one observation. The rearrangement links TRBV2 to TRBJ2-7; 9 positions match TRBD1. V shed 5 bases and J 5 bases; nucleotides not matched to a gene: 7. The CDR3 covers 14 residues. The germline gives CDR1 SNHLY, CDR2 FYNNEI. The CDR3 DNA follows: TGTGCCAGCAGTCCGGACAGGGGAGGGAACGAGCAGTACTTC. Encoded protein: CASSPDRGGNEQYF.

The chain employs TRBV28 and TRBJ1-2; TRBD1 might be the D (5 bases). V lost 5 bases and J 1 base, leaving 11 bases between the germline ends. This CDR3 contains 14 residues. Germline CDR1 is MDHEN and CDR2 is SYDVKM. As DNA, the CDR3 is TGTGCCAGCAGTCGTATGACAGTTAACTATGGCTACACCTTC. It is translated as CASSRMTVNYGYTF.

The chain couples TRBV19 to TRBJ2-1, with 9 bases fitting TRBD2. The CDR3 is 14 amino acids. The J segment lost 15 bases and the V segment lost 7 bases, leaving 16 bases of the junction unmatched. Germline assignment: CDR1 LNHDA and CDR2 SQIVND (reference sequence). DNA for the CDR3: TGTGCCAGTATCGGGACTAGCTCAACCCGAAGGCTGTTCTTC. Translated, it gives CASIGTSSTRRLFF.

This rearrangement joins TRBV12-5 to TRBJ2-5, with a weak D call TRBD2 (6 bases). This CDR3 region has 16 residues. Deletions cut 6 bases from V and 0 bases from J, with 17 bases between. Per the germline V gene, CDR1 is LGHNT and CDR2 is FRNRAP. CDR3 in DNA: TGTGCTAGTGGCCGGGGGATCTCCTTGGACCAAGAGACCCAGTACTTC. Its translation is CASGRGISLDQETQYF.

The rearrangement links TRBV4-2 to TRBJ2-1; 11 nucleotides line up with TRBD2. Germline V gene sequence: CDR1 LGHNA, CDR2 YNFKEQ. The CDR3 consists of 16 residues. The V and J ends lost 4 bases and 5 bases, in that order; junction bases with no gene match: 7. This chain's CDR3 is CASSRTGTSGDNEQFF. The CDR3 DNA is TGTGCCAGCAGCCGAACCGGGACTAGCGGAGACAATGAGCAGTTCTTC.

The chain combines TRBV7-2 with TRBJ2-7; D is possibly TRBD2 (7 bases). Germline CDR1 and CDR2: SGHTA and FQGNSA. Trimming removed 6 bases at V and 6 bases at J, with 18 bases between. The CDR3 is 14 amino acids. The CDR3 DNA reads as TGTGCCAGCAGTCAAAACTTGGGAGGGGGCGAGCAGTACTTC. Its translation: CASSQNLGGGEQYF. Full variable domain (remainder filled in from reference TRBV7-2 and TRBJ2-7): GAGVSQSPSNKVTEKGKDVELRCDPISGHTALYWYRQSLGQGLEFLIYFQGNSAPDKSGLPSDRFSAERTGGSVSTLTIQRTQQEDSAVYLCASSQNLGGGEQYFGPGTRLTVT.

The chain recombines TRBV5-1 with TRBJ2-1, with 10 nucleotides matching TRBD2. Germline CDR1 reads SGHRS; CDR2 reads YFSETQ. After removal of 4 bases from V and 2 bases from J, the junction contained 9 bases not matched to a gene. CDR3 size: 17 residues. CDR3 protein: CASSGVPSGSAYNEQFF. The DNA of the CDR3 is TGCGCCAGCAGCGGGGTTCCTAGCGGGAGCGCCTACAATGAGCAGTTCTTC. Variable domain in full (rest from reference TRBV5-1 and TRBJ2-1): KAGVTQTPRYLIKTRGQQVTLSCSPISGHRSVSWYQQTPGQGLQFLFEYFSETQRNKGNFPGRFSGRQFSNSRSEMNVSTLELGDSALYLCASSGVPSGSAYNEQFFGPGTRLTVL.

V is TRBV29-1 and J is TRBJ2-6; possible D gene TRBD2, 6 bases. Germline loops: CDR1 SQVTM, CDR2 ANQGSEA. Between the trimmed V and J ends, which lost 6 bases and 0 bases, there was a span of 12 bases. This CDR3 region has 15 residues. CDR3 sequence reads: CSVGTEFSGANVLTF. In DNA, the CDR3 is TGCAGCGTAGGGACTGAATTCTCTGGGGCCAACGTCCTGACTTTC.

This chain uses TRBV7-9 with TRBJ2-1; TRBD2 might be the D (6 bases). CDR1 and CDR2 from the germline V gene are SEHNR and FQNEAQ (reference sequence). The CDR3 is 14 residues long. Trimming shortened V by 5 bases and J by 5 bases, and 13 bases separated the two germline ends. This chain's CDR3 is CASSVTSLHNEQFF. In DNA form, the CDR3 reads TGTGCCAGCAGCGTGACTAGTCTCCACAATGAGCAGTTCTTC.

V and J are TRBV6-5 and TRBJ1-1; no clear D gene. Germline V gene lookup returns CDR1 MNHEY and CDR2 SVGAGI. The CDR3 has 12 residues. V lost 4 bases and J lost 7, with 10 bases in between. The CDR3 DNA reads TGTGCCAGCAGTTCCACAGATAATGAAGCTTTCTTT. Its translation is CASSSTDNEAFF.

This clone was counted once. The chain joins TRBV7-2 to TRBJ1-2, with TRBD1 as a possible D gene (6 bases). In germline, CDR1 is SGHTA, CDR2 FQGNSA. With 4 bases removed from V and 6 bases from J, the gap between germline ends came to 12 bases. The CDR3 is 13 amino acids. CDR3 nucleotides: TGTGCCAGCAGCTCCATCACAGGGAATGGCTACACCTTC. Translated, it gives CASSSITGNGYTF.

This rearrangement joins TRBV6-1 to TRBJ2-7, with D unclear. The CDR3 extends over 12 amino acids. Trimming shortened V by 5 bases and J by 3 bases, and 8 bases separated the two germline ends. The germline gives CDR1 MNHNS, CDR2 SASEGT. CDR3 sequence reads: CASSNPLYEQYF. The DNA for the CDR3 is TGTGCCAGCAGTAACCCACTCTACGAGCAGTACTTC.

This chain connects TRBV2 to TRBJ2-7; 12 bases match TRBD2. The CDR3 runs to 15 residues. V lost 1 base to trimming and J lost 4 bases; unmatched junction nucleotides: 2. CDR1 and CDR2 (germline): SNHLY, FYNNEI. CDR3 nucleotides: TGTGCCAGCAGTGAAGGCCTAGCGGGAGGGTACGAGCAGTACTTC. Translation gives CASSEGLAGGYEQYF.

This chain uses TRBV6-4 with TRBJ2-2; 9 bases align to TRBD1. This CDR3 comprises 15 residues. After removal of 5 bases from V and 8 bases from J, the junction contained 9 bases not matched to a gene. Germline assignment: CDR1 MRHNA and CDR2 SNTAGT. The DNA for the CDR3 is TGTGCCAGCAGTCCAGGGGGACAGGGAACAGGGGAGCTGTTTTTT. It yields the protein CASSPGGQGTGELFF.